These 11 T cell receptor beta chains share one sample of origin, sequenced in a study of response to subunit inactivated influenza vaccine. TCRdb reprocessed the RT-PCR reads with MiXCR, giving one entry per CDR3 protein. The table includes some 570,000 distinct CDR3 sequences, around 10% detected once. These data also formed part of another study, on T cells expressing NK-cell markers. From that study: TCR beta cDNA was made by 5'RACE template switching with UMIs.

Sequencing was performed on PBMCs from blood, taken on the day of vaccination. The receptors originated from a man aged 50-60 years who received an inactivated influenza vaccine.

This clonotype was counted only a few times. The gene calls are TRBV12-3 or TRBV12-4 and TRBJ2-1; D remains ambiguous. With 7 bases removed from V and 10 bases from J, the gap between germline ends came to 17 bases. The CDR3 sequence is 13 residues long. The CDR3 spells CASTPGQVGEQFF. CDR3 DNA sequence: TGTGCCAGCACCCCTGGGCAGGTAGGGGAGCAGTTCTTC.

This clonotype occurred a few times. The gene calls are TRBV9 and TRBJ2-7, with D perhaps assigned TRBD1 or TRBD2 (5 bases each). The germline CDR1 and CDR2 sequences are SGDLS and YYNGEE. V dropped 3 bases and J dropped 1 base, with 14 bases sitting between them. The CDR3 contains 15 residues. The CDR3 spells CASSGPGTESYEQYF. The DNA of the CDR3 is TGTGCCAGCAGCGGCCCCGGGACGGAGTCCTACGAGCAGTACTTC.

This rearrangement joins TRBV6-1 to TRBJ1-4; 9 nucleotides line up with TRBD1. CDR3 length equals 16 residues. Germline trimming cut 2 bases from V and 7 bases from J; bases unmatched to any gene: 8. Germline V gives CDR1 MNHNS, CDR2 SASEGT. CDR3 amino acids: CASSELSGQGSEKLFF. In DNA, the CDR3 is TGTGCCAGCAGTGAATTATCGGGACAGGGAAGTGAAAAACTGTTTTTT.

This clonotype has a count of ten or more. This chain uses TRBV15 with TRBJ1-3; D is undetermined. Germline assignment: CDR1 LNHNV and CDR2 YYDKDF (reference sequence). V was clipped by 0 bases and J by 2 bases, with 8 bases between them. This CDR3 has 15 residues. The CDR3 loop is CATSRDAAAGNTIYF. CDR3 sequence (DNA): TGTGCCACCAGCAGAGATGCGGCAGCTGGAAACACCATATATTTT.

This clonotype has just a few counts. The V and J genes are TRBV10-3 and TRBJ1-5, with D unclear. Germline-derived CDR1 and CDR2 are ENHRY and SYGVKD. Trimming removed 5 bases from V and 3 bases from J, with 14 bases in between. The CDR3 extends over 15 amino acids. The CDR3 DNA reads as TGTGCCATCAGTTCCGACGGGTCCGCCAATCAGCCCCAGCATTTT. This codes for CAISSDGSANQPQHF.

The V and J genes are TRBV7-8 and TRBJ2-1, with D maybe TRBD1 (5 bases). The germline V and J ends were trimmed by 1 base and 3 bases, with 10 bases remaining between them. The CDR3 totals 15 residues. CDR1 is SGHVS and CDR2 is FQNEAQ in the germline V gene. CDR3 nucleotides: TGTGCCAGCAGCTTAGGGCCAGGGTACTACAATGAGCAGTTCTTC. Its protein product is CASSLGPGYYNEQFF.

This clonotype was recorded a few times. In nucleotides, the CDR3 is TGCAGCGTTGAAAGCGGATCGGAGGGCTACGAGCAGTACTTC. Translating it yields CSVESGSEGYEQYF. V gene TRBV29-1 combines with J gene TRBJ2-7; D perhaps matches TRBD2 (6 bases). The CDR3 totals 14 residues. The ends were cut back, 2 bases at V and 3 bases at J, with 14 bases in the middle. Germline lookup yields CDR1 SQVTM and CDR2 ANQGSEA.

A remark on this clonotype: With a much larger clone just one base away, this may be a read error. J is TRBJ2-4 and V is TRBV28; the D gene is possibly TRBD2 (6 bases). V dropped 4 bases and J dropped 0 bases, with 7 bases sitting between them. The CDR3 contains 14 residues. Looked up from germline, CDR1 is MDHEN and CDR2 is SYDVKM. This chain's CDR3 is CASSWTKAKNIQYF. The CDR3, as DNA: TGTGCCAGCAGTTGGACTAAAGCCAAAAACATTCAGTACTTC.

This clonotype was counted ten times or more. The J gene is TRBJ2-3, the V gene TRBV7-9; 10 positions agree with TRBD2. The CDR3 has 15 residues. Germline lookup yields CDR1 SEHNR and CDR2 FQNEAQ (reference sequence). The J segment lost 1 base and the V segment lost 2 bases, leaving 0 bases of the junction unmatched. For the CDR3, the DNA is TGTGCCAGCAGCTTAACTAGCGGGGGCACAGATACGCAGTATTTT. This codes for CASSLTSGGTDTQYF.

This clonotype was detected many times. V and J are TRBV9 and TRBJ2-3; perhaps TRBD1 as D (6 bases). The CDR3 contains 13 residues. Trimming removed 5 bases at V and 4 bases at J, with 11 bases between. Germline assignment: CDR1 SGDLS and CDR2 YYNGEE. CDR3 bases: TGTGCCAGCAGTTATGCAGGGGCAGATACGCAGTATTTT. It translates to CASSYAGADTQYF.

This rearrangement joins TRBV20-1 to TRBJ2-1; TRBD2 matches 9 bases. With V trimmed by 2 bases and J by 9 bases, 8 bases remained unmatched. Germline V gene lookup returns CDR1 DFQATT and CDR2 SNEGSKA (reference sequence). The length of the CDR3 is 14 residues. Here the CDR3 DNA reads TGCAGTGCTAGAAAGACTAGCGGTGCGGGTGAGCAGTTCTTC. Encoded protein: CSARKTSGAGEQFF.